Each of the 6 T cell receptor beta chains below was sequenced from the same sample in a study of cytomegalovirus exposure and HLA in healthy donors. Primers for the PCR totalled 60 Vbeta and 13 Jbeta. Profiled with immunoSEQ multiplex PCR; TCRdb holds only in-frame clones, not every one. There are about 170,000 clones in the sample; approximately 71% occur only once, and approximately 5.6% lies in the top ten. Sequencing was performed on PBMCs. The receptors come from a woman younger than 35 in good health and CMV-seropositive.

The rearrangement uses TRBV19 and TRBJ2-1, with a possible D match to TRBD2 (5 bases). This CDR3 contains 11 residues. Looked up from germline, CDR1 is LNHDA and CDR2 is SQIVND (reference sequence). V lost 10 bases to trimming and J lost 6 bases, with 10 bases between them. CDR3 in DNA: TGTGCCATTTGGGCGGGCAATGAGCAGTTCTTC. Translation gives CAIWAGNEQFF. The full variable domain, rest sourced from reference TRBV19 and TRBJ2-1, is DGGITQSPKYLFRKEGQNVTLSCEQNLNHDAMYWYRQDPGQGLRLIYYSQIVNDFQKGDIAEGYSVSREKKESFPLTVTSAQKNPTAFYLCAIWAGNEQFFGPGTRLTVL.

This sequence joins TRBV15 and TRBJ1-4, with 7 bases that match TRBD1. From germline, CDR1 is LNHNV and CDR2 YYDKDF (reference sequence). Germline trimming cut 0 bases from V and 0 bases from J; bases unmatched to any gene: 7. The CDR3 is 18 residues long. The CDR3 sequence is CATSREAGQASTNEKLFF. In nucleotides, the CDR3 is TGTGCCACCAGCAGAGAAGCAGGACAGGCCTCAACTAATGAAAAACTGTTTTTT.

The V gene is TRBV9, the J gene TRBJ2-6; 7 nucleotides agree with TRBD1. This CDR3 region has 15 residues. Germline CDR1 reads SGDLS; CDR2 reads YYNGEE. V dropped 3 bases and J dropped 4; count of bases not matched to a gene: 4. The CDR3 loop is CASSGTGAGANVLTF. CDR3 nucleotides: TGTGCCAGCAGCGGTACAGGGGCCGGGGCCAACGTCCTGACTTTC.

This chain links TRBV9 with TRBJ2-1; TRBD1 matches at 12 bases. The ends lost 0 bases at V and 3 bases at J; junction bases unmatched: 10. The CDR3 has 19 amino acids. Germline CDR1 reads SGDLS; CDR2 reads YYNGEE. The CDR3 DNA follows: TGTGCCAGCAGCGTAGCCGACTATGGGACAGGGGGCTTCTACAATGAGCAGTTCTTC. Its protein product is CASSVADYGTGGFYNEQFF. Full variable domain (outside the CDR3, taken from reference TRBV9 and TRBJ2-1): DSGVTQTPKHLITATGQRVTLRCSPRSGDLSVYWYQQSLDQGLQFLIQYYNGEERAKGNILERFSAQQFPDLHSELNLSSLELGDSALYFCASSVADYGTGGFYNEQFFGPGTRLTVL.

This clone was seen a single time. V is TRBV7-2 and J is TRBJ2-1; perhaps TRBD2 as D (6 bases). Per germline, CDR1 SGHTA and CDR2 FQGNSA. The CDR3 totals 15 residues. The V gene lost 3 bases and the J gene lost 6 bases, with 15 bases spanning the gap. The CDR3 DNA follows: TGTGCCAGCAGCTTGTCGGACGCCGGGAGCAATGAGCAGTTCTTC. Translation: CASSLSDAGSNEQFF.

The rearrangement links TRBV18 to TRBJ1-2; 8 bases are a match to TRBD1. Unmatched junction bases numbered 9, after V lost 4 bases and J lost 8 bases. CDR3 size: 14 residues. Germline values: CDR1 KGHSH, CDR2 LQKENI. CDR3 in amino acids: CASSLTGDAGGYTF. The CDR3 DNA reads TGTGCCAGCTCACTGACAGGGGACGCAGGGGGCTACACCTTC.